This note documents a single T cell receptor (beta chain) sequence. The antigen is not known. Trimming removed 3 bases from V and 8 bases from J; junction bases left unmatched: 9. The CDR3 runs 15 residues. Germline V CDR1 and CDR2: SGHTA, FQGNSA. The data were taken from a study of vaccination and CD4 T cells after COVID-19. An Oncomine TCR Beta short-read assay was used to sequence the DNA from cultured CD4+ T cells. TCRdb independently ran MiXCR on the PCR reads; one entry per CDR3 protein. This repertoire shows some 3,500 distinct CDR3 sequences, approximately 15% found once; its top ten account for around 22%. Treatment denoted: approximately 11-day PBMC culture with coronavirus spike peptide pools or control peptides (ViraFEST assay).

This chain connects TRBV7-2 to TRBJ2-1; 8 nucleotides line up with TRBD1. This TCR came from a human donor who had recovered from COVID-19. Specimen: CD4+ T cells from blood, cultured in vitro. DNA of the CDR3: TGTGCCAGCAGCTTCCAGGGGGCGTCAGGTCATGAGCAGTTCTTC. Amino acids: CASSFQGASGHEQFF.